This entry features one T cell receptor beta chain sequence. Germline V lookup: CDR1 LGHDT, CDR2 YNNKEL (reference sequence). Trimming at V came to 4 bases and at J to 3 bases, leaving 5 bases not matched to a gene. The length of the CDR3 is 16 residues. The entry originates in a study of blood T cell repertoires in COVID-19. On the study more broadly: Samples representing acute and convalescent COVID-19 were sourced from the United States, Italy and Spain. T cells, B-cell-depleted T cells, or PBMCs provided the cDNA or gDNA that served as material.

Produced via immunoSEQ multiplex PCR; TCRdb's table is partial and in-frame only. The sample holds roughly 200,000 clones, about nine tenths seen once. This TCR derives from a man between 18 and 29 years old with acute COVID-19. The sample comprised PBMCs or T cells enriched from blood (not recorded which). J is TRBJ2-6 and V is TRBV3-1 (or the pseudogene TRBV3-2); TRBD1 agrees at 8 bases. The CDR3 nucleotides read TGTGCCAGCAGCCGATACAGGGGGGATGGGGCCAACGTCCTGACTTTC. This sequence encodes CASSRYRGDGANVLTF.